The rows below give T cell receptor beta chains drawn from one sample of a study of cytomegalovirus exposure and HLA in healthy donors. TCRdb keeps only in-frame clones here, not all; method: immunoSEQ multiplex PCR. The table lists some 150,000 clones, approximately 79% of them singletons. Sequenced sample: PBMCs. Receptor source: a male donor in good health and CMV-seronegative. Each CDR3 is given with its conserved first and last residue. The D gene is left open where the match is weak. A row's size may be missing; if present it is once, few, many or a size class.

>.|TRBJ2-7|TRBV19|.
CASSPAPGTYEQYF
TGTGCCAGTAGCCCCGCCCCGGGGACCTACGAGCAGTACTTC
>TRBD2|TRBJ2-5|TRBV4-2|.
CASSQEERGTSGGFKETQYF
TGTGCCAGCAGCCAAGAAGAACGCGGGACTAGCGGGGGATTTAAAGAGACCCAGTACTTC
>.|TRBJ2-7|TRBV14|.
CASSPYRVDEQYF
TGTGCCAGCAGCCCGTACAGGGTCGACGAGCAGTACTTC
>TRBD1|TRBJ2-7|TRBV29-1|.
CSVEDQQGAKEQYF
TGCAGCGTTGAAGATCAACAGGGGGCGAAGGAGCAGTACTTC
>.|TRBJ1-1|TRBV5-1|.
CASAETRLTEAFF
TGCGCCAGCGCGGAGACCCGACTCACTGAAGCTTTCTTT
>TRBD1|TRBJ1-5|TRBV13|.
CASSTDVKDRAPHSNQPQHF
TGTGCCAGCAGCACTGACGTGAAGGACAGGGCTCCACATAGCAATCAGCCCCAGCATTTT
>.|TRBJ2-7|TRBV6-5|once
CASSTSAEPFDEQYF
TGTGCCAGCAGTACCTCCGCAGAACCCTTCGACGAGCAGTACTTC
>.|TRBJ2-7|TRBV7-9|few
CASSSNYRDEQYF
TGTGCCAGCAGCTCGAACTACAGGGACGAGCAGTACTTC
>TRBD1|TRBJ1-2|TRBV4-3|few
CASSQTDRTNYGYTF
TGCGCCAGCAGCCAAACGGACAGGACTAACTATGGCTACACCTTC
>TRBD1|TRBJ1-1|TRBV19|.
CASSIDGTGRSEAFF
TGTGCCAGTAGTATAGATGGGACAGGGCGGTCCGAAGCTTTCTTT
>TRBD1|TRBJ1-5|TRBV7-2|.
CASSLGDRGGGSNQPQHF
TGTGCCAGCAGCTTAGGGGACAGGGGAGGGGGGAGCAATCAGCCCCAGCATTTT
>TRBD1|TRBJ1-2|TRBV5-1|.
CASSLARGAEGYTF
TGCGCCAGCAGCTTGGCCAGGGGGGCGGAGGGCTACACCTTC
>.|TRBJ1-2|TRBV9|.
CASSVAPGTQANYGYTF
TGTGCCAGCAGCGTAGCCCCCGGGACACAAGCTAACTATGGCTACACCTTC
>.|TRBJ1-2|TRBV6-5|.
CASSYLGGEGGYTF
TGTGCCAGCAGTTACCTGGGAGGGGAGGGCGGCTACACCTTC
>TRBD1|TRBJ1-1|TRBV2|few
CASSRTGLNTEAFF
TGTGCCAGCAGCCGGACAGGGCTGAACACTGAAGCTTTCTTT
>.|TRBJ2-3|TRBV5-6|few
CASSLGGRADTQYF
TGTGCCAGCAGCTTGGGGGGCAGGGCAGATACGCAGTATTTT
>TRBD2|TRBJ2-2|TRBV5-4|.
CASSFGLGAGELFF
TGTGCCAGCAGCTTCGGACTAGGAGCCGGGGAGCTGTTTTTT
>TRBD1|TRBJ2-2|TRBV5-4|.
CASSFGQGLTGELFF
TGTGCCAGCAGCTTTGGACAGGGACTGACCGGGGAGCTGTTTTTT
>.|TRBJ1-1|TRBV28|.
CASSLPFGHQGWNTEAFF
TGTGCCAGCAGTTTACCCTTTGGGCACCAGGGATGGAACACTGAAGCTTTCTTT
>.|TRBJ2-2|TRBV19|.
CASGLLSGELFF
TGTGCCAGTGGACTTCTTTCCGGGGAGCTGTTTTTT
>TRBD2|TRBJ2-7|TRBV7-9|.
CASSPSGGATNEQYF
TGTGCCAGCAGCCCAAGCGGGGGGGCAACGAACGAGCAGTACTTC
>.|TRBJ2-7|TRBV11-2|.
CASSRDNYEQYF
TGTGCCAGCAGTCGGGACAACTACGAGCAGTACTTC
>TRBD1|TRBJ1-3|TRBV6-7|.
CASNLRQGRNTIYF
TGTGCCAGCAACCTTAGACAGGGTAGAAACACCATATATTTT
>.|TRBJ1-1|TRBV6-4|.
CASSREGGTEAFF
TGTGCCAGCAGTAGGGAGGGGGGCACTGAAGCTTTCTTT
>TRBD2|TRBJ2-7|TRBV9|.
CASSVEGAGGPDEQYF
TGTGCCAGCAGCGTAGAAGGAGCGGGGGGGCCCGACGAGCAGTACTTC
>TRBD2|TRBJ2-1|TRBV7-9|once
CASSYTSETYNEQFF
TGTGCCAGCAGTTACACTAGCGAGACCTACAATGAGCAGTTCTTC
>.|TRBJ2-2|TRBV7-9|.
CSSSPRQESMGGELFF
TGTTCCAGCAGCCCCCGACAGGAATCAATGGGCGGGGAGCTGTTTTTT
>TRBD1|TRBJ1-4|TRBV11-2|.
CASAQGGRNEKLFF
TGTGCCAGCGCTCAAGGGGGCAGGAATGAAAAACTGTTTTTT
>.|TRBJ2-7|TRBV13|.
CASSPSRTEPYEQYF
TGTGCCAGCAGCCCCTCGAGGACAGAACCCTACGAGCAGTACTTC
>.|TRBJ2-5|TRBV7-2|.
CASSLADPGGETQYF
TGTGCCAGCAGCTTAGCGGACCCAGGAGGGGAGACCCAGTACTTC
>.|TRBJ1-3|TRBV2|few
CASATEGNTIYF
TGTGCCAGCGCAACTGAGGGAAACACCATATATTTT
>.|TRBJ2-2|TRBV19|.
CVSIPNGQLILNTGELFF
TGTGTCAGTATTCCAAACGGACAGCTGATTTTGAACACCGGGGAGCTGTTTTTT
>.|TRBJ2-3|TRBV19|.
CASSIVDNTQYF
TGTGCCAGTAGTATAGTAGACAATACGCAGTATTTT
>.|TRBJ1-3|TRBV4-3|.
CASSQGGGAGNTIYF
TGCGCCAGCAGCCAAGGAGGAGGGGCCGGAAACACCATATATTTT
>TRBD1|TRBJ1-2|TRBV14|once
CASSRSGTGNGYTF
TGTGCCAGCAGCCGATCCGGGACAGGCAATGGCTACACCTTC
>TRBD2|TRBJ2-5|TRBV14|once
CASSQEPGGPKTQYF
TGTGCCAGCAGCCAAGAACCGGGGGGGCCGAAGACCCAGTACTTC
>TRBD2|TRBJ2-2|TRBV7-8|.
CASSPGGGNTGELFF
TGTGCCAGCAGCCCGGGGGGGGGAAACACCGGGGAGCTGTTTTTT
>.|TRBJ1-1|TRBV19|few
CASSVSGTEAFF
TGTGCCAGTAGCGTTAGTGGCACTGAAGCTTTCTTT
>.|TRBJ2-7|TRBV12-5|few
CASGLVVGGDEQYF
TGTGCTAGTGGTTTGGTTGTAGGAGGGGACGAGCAGTACTTC
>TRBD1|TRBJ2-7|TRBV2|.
CASSEGQGAREQYF
TGTGCCAGCAGTGAAGGGCAGGGGGCGAGGGAGCAGTACTTC
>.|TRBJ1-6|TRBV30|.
CAASSDSNSPLHF
TGTGCCGCGTCGTCGGACAGTAATTCACCCCTCCACTTT
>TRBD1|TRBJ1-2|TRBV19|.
CASSIEGTETYGYTF
TGTGCCAGTAGTATAGAAGGGACAGAGACCTATGGCTACACCTTC
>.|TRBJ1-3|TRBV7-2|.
CASSLYRAPGNTIYF
TGTGCCAGCAGCTTATACAGGGCACCGGGAAACACCATATATTTT
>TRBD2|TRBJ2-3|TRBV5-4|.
CASSPRTSGTDTQYF
TGTGCCAGCAGCCCTCGGACTAGCGGCACAGATACGCAGTATTTT
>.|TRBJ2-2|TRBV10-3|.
CAISERAGGTGELFF
TGTGCCATCAGTGAGCGGGCAGGCGGGACCGGGGAGCTGTTTTTT
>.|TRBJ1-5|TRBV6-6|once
CASSPISNQPQHF
TGTGCCAGCAGCCCAATTAGCAATCAGCCCCAGCATTTT
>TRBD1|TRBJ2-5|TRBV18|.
CASSPEQGLEETQYF
TGTGCCAGCTCACCCGAACAGGGGTTGGAGGAGACCCAGTACTTC
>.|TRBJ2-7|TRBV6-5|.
CASRFPGTYEQYF
TGTGCCAGCAGATTCCCTGGCACCTACGAGCAGTACTTC
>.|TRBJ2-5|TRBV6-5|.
CASSYTGKQETQYF
TGTGCCAGCAGTTACACAGGGAAACAAGAGACCCAGTACTTC
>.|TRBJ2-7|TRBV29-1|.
CSVEGGRSYEQYF
TGCAGCGTTGAAGGGGGGCGCTCCTACGAGCAGTACTTC
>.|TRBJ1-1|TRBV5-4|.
CASSGGVGWDTEAFF
TGTGCCAGCAGCGGGGGGGTAGGCTGGGACACTGAAGCTTTCTTT